The present entry profiles one T cell receptor (beta chain) with its context. What it binds is unknown. Sequencing was performed with immunoSEQ multiplex PCR; in TCRdb, only in-frame clones are kept and a portion is missing. The data show tens of thousands of clones, more than 75% seen once. Indicated time point: after dendritic cell vaccination, including at tumor progression/relapse. PBMC sampling occurred before vaccination, two weeks after the third dose, and at progression. These data are taken from a study of glioma-infiltrating T cells after dendritic cell vaccination. Study context: Treatment, given 2003 to 2012, was autologous tumor lysate-pulsed dendritic cell vaccination. Whole-study findings and limits: No direct clonality-survival link was found; a diverse polyclonal response may matter. Patients with more pretreatment TILs had longer time to progression and survival.

Sequencing used blood, obtained after dendritic cell vaccination. This TCR was recovered from a human donor with glioblastoma.

The CDR3 loop reads CASMGLADTQYF. The CDR3 region has the DNA TGCGCCAGCATGGGACTGGCAGATACGCAGTATTTT. The chain couples TRBV5-1 to TRBJ2-3, with D possibly matching TRBD2 (6 bases). CDR3 length: 12 amino acids. Germline V gene sequence: CDR1 SGHRS, CDR2 YFSETQ. The V gene lost 6 bases and the J gene lost 4 bases, with 9 bases spanning the gap.